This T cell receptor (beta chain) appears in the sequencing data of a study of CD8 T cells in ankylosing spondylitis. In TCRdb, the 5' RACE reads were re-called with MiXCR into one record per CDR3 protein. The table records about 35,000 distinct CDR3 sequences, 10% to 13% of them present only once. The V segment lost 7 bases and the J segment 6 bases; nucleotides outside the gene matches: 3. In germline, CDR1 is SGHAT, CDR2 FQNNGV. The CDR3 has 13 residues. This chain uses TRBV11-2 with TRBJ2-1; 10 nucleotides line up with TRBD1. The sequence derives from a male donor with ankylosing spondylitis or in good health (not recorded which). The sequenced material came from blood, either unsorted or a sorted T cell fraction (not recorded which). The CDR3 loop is CASTGQGSNEQFF. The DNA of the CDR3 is TGTGCCAGCACGGGACAGGGGAGCAATGAGCAGTTCTTC.